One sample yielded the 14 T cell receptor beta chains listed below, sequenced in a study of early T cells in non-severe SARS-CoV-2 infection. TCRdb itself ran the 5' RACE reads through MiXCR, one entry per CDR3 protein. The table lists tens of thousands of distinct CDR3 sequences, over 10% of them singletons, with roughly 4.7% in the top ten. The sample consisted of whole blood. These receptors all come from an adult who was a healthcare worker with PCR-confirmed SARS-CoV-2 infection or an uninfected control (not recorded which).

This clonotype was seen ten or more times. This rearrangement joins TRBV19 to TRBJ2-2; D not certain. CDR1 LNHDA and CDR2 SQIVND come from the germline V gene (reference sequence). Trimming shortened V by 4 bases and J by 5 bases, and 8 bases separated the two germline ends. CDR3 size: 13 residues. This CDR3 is CASSRKRTGELFF. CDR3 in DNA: TGTGCCAGTAGTAGAAAACGGACCGGGGAGCTGTTTTTT.

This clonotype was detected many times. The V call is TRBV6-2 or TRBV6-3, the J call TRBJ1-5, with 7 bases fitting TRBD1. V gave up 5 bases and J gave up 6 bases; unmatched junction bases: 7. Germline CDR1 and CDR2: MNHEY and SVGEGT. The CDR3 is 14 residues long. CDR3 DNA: TGTGCCAGCAGTAACAGGGGAAGGGGTCAGCCCCAGCATTTT. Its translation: CASSNRGRGQPQHF.

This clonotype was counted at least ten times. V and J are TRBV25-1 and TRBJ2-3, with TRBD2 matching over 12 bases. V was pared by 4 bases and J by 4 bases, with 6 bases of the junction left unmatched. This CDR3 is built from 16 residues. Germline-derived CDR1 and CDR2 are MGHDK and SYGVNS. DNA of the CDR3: TGTGCCAGCAGTGGGTCTAGCGGGGGGGCGGCAGATACGCAGTATTTT. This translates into CASSGSSGGAADTQYF.

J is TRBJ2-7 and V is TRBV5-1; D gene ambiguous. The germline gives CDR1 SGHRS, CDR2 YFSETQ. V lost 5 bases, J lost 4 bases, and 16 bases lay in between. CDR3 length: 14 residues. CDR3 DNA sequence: TGCGCCAGCAGTGAAAGTACACCGAATTACGAGCAGTACTTC. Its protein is CASSESTPNYEQYF.

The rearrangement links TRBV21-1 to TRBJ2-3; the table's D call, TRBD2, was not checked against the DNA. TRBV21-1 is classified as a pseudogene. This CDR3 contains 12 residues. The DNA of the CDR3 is TGTACCCTCGTCGGGGGCACAGATACGCAGTATTTT. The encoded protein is CTLVGGTDTQYF.

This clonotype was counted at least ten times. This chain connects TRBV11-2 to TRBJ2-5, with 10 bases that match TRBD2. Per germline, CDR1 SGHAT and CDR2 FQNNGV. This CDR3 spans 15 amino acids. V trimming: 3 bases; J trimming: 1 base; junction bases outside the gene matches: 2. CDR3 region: CASSFSGGTQETQYF. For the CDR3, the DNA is TGTGCCAGCAGCTTTAGCGGGGGGACCCAAGAGACCCAGTACTTC.

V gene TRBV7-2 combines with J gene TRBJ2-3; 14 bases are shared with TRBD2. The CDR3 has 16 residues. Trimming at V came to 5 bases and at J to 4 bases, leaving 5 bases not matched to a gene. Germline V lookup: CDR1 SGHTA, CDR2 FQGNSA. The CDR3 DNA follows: TGTGCCAGCAGCCACCGACTAGCGGGGGGGGCAGATACGCAGTATTTT. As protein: CASSHRLAGGADTQYF.

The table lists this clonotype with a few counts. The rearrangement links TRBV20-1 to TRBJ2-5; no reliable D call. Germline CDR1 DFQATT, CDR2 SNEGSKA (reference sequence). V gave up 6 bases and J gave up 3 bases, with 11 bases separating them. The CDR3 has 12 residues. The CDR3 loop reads CSALPGKETQYF. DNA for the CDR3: TGCAGTGCCTTACCAGGAAAAGAGACCCAGTACTTC.

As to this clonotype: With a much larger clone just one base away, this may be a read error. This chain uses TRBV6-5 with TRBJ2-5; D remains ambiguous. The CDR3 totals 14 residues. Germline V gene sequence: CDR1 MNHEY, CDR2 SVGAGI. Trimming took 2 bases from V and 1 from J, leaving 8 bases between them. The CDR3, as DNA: TGTGCCAGCAGTTACGGGCAGGTCCAAGAGACCCAGTACTTC. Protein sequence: CASSYGQVQETQYF.

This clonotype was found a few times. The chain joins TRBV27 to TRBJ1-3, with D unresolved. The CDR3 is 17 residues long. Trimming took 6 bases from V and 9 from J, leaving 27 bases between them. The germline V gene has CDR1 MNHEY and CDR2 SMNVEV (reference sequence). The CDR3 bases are TGTGCCAGCAGCCCGATGGGATCCAGCCTCAAGATCGGCACCATATATTTT. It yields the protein CASSPMGSSLKIGTIYF.

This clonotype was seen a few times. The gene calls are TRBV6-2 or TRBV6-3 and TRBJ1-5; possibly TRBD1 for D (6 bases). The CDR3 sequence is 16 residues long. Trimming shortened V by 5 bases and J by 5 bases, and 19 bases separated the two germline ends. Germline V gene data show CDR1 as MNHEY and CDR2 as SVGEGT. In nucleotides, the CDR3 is TGTGCCAGCAGTGTTCGACGTGGGGGGCGAGATCAGCCCCAGCATTTT. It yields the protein CASSVRRGGRDQPQHF.

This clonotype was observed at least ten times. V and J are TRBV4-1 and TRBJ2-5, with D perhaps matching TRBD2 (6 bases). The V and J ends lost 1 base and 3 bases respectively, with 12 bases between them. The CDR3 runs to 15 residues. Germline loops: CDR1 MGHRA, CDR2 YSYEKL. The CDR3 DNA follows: TGCGCCAGCAGCCAAGGAGGGACGGGAGAAGAGACCCAGTACTTC. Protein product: CASSQGGTGEETQYF.

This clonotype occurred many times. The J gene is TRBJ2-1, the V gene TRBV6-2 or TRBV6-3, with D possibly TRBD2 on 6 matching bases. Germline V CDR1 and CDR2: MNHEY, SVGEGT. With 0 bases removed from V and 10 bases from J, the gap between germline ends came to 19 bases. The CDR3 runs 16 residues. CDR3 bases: TGTGCCAGCAGTTACTCAGGCGGGGCGGTATCGGGGGAGCAGTTCTTC. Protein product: CASSYSGGAVSGEQFF.

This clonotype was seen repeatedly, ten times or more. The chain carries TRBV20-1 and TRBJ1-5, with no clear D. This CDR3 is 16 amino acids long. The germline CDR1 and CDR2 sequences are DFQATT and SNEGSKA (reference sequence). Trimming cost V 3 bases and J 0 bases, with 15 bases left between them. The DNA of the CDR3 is TGCAGTGCTAGTGATTACCTCCGGGATAGCAATCAGCCCCAGCATTTT. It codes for CSASDYLRDSNQPQHF.